The rows below give T cell receptor beta chains drawn from one sample of a study of T-cell reconstitution after alpha-beta-depleted transplantation in children. TCRdb reanalysed the PCR reads using MiXCR and keeps one entry per CDR3 protein. Here the sample spans some 260,000 distinct CDR3 sequences, 20% to 30% being singletons. The sequencing used PBMCs, mostly from graft donor cells, collected 360 days after TCRalphabeta/CD19-depleted stem cell transplant. The receptors here all came from a female patient aged 2 to 10 who had a stem cell transplant for congenital amegakaryocytic thrombocytopenia, so the T cells may come from the graft donor. CDR3s include the opening cysteine and the closing phenylalanine or tryptophan. D genes are given only for firm matches. Rows may omit the clone size; those that give it use once, few, many or a size class.

cdr3_aa: CASSYSREVGNTEAFF
cdr3_nt: TGTGCCAGCAGTTACTCGAGAGAGGTGGGGAACACTGAAGCTTTCTTT
clone_size: .
v_call: TRBV6-5
j_call: TRBJ1-1
d_call: .

cdr3_aa: CASSLREGGPYEQYF
cdr3_nt: TGTGCCAGCAGTTTAAGGGAGGGGGGACCCTACGAGCAGTACTTC
clone_size: .
v_call: TRBV12-3/TRBV12-4
j_call: TRBJ2-7
d_call: .

cdr3_aa: CASKAGAGSGGLFF
cdr3_nt: TGTGCCAGCAAAGCGGGGGCCGGCTCCGGGGGGCTGTTTTTT
clone_size: .
v_call: TRBV27
j_call: TRBJ2-2
d_call: TRBD2

cdr3_aa: CASSPSLPRQVGNTIYF
cdr3_nt: TGCGCCAGCAGCCCCTCGCTTCCGAGACAGGTTGGAAACACCATATATTTT
clone_size: .
v_call: TRBV4-3
j_call: TRBJ1-3
d_call: .

cdr3_aa: CASSSSRLAGRQSYEQYF
cdr3_nt: TGTGCCAGCAGCTCCTCCCGACTAGCGGGCCGCCAGTCCTACGAGCAGTACTTC
clone_size: .
v_call: TRBV11-2
j_call: TRBJ2-7
d_call: TRBD2

cdr3_aa: CATSVSSGVDEQYF
cdr3_nt: TGTGCCACTTCGGTTTCTTCGGGGGTTGACGAGCAGTACTTC
clone_size: .
v_call: TRBV10-3
j_call: TRBJ2-7
d_call: .

cdr3_aa: CASSLFTGPSYEQYF
cdr3_nt: TGTGCCAGCAGCCTCTTCACAGGGCCATCCTACGAGCAGTACTTC
clone_size: .
v_call: TRBV14
j_call: TRBJ2-7
d_call: .

cdr3_aa: CASSPSGTASYEQYF
cdr3_nt: TGTGCCAGCAGCCCTTCCGGGACAGCCTCCTACGAGCAGTACTTC
clone_size: .
v_call: TRBV7-2
j_call: TRBJ2-7
d_call: TRBD1

cdr3_aa: CSVEPRGMNEQFF
cdr3_nt: TGCAGCGTTGAACCCCGGGGCATGAATGAGCAGTTCTTC
clone_size: many
v_call: TRBV29-1
j_call: TRBJ2-1
d_call: .

cdr3_aa: CATLTIAYTGELFF
cdr3_nt: TGTGCCACACTGACGATTGCCTACACCGGGGAGCTGTTTTTT
clone_size: .
v_call: TRBV12-3/TRBV12-4
j_call: TRBJ2-2
d_call: .

cdr3_aa: CASSKPLHTDTQYF
cdr3_nt: TGTGCCAGCAGCAAGCCCTTACACACAGATACGCAGTATTTT
clone_size: many
v_call: TRBV12-3/TRBV12-4
j_call: TRBJ2-3
d_call: .

cdr3_aa: CASSLVQNYGYTF
cdr3_nt: TGTGCCAGCAGCTTAGTCCAGAACTATGGCTACACCTTC
clone_size: .
v_call: TRBV7-9
j_call: TRBJ1-2
d_call: .

cdr3_aa: CASSFGGRETQYF
cdr3_nt: TGTGCCAGCAGTTTTGGGGGCAGAGAGACCCAGTACTTC
clone_size: .
v_call: TRBV12-3/TRBV12-4
j_call: TRBJ2-5
d_call: .

cdr3_aa: CASSAPGHGGNQPQHF
cdr3_nt: TGTGCCAGCAGTGCACCGGGACACGGGGGCAATCAGCCCCAGCATTTT
clone_size: .
v_call: TRBV27
j_call: TRBJ1-5
d_call: .